What follows are 9 T cell receptor beta chains derived from one specimen sequenced in a study of T-cell memory formation after mild COVID-19. TCRdb called the 5' RACE reads again in MiXCR, with one record for every CDR3 protein. The sample lists under 250,000 distinct CDR3 sequences, under 30% occurring once. Sequencing used PBMCs or a T cell subset sorted from them (not recorded which). Source of these receptors: an adult woman who had mild COVID-19 (a few samples of this study predate the infection). Cell type and time point are not known.

A few counts support this clonotype. The J gene is TRBJ2-7, the V gene TRBV29-1; 12 nucleotides agree with TRBD2. The ends lost 6 bases at V and 7 bases at J; junction bases unmatched: 10. The CDR3 is 14 residues long. Germline lookup yields CDR1 SQVTM and CDR2 ANQGSEA. CDR3 in DNA: TGCAGCGTCGTGCTAGCGGGAGGGCCGGGAGAGCAGTACTTC. Its protein is CSVVLAGGPGEQYF.

The chain has TRBV7-2 and TRBJ1-5; possibly TRBD1 for D (5 bases). Germline CDR1 is SGHTA and CDR2 is FQGNSA. CDR3 length: 17 amino acids. The V gene lost 1 base and the J gene lost 11 bases, with 24 bases spanning the gap. CDR3 in amino acids: CASSLGFPGPISQSQHF. The CDR3 nucleotides read TGTGCCAGCAGCTTAGGCTTCCCGGGGCCTATATCCCAGTCCCAGCATTTT. Complete variable domain (other parts from reference TRBV7-2 and TRBJ1-5): GAGVSQSPSNKVTEKGKDVELRCDPISGHTALYWYRQSLGQGLEFLIYFQGNSAPDKSGLPSDRFSAERTGGSVSTLTIQRTQQEDSAVYLCASSLGFPGPISQSQHFGDGTRLSIL.

The rearrangement uses TRBV6-1 and TRBJ2-7, with TRBD1 matching 8 bases. Germline CDR1 MNHNS, CDR2 SASEGT. J gave up 5 bases and V 6 bases, and 9 bases lay outside the gene matches. This CDR3 is built from 14 residues. The DNA of the CDR3 is TGTGCCAGCAGGGAACGGACAGGGTTCCACGAGCAGTACTTC. It yields the protein CASRERTGFHEQYF.

In its sample, this clonotype was seen a few times. The chain has TRBV11-3 and TRBJ1-6, with D hard to call. The germline V gene has CDR1 SGHNT and CDR2 YENEEA. V was clipped by 5 bases and J by 17 bases, with 19 bases between them. This CDR3 is built from 13 residues. The CDR3: CASSPSPGRSIHF. The CDR3 nucleotides are TGTGCCAGCAGCCCAAGTCCGGGCCGATCAATCCACTTT.

V usage is TRBV16 and J usage is TRBJ2-1; 13 positions agree with TRBD2. The CDR3 sequence is 16 residues long. Losses at the gene ends were 1 base for V and 13 bases for J; bases not matched to a gene: 10. Germline CDR1 and CDR2: KGHSY and FQNENV. The CDR3 nucleotides are TGTGCCAGCAGCCAATGGGGGTCCGGGACTAGCGGGACCCAGTTCTTC. Encoded protein: CASSQWGSGTSGTQFF.

V and J are TRBV12-3 or TRBV12-4 and TRBJ1-4; TRBD1 matches at 7 bases. Trimming removed 4 bases from V and 4 bases from J; junction bases left unmatched: 3. The CDR3 totals 14 residues. In DNA form, the CDR3 reads TGTGCCAGCAGTTCGACAGGGTTTAATGAAAAACTGTTTTTT. This codes for CASSSTGFNEKLFF.

This chain uses TRBV7-9 with TRBJ2-3; D gene uncertain. Trimming removed 7 bases at V and 6 bases at J, with 11 bases between. The CDR3 has 12 residues. The germline V gene has CDR1 SEHNR and CDR2 FQNEAQ (reference sequence). The DNA of the CDR3 is TGTGCCAGCAACCTGTACGAGGATACGCAGTATTTT. Translating gives CASNLYEDTQYF.

Only a few counts were recorded for this clonotype. DNA for the CDR3: TGTGCCAGCGGGCTCCAGAGGTTCACCGGGGAGCTGTTTTTT. Encoded protein: CASGLQRFTGELFF. The gene calls are TRBV12-3 or TRBV12-4 and TRBJ2-2; no firm D call. CDR3 length equals 14 residues. Trimming took 8 bases from V and 4 from J, leaving 14 bases between them.

There are a few counts of this clonotype. The chain links TRBV5-1 to TRBJ2-5; D is perhaps TRBD1 (5 bases). Between the trimmed V and J ends, which lost 2 bases and 1 base, there was a span of 9 bases. The CDR3 consists of 14 residues. Per the germline V gene, CDR1 is SGHRS and CDR2 is YFSETQ. CDR3: CASSLGHSQETQYF. The DNA for the CDR3 is TGCGCCAGCAGCTTAGGACATTCCCAAGAGACCCAGTACTTC. Together with reference TRBV5-1 and TRBJ2-5, the CDR3 gives the full variable domain: KAGVTQTPRYLIKTRGQQVTLSCSPISGHRSVSWYQQTPGQGLQFLFEYFSETQRNKGNFPGRFSGRQFSNSRSEMNVSTLELGDSALYLCASSLGHSQETQYFGPGTRLLVL.